This T cell receptor (beta chain) appears in the sequencing data of a study of PD-1 blockade in classical Hodgkin lymphoma. Broader study findings: Patients who began taking nivolumab under 1 year after ASCT were left out. While CD8+ TCR diversity did not rise significantly by C4D1, CD4+ TCR diversity did. Nothing has yet pinned down what causes the repertoire differences, possibly disease activity or prior therapy.

This clone was detected only a few times. Antigen specificity is unknown. In germline, CDR1 is ENHRY, CDR2 SYGVKD. V shed 4 bases and J 3 bases; nucleotides not matched to a gene: 2. CDR3 length equals 14 residues. Each of the patients experienced relapse following autologous stem cell transplantation, and their brentuximab vedotin exposure differed. Complete response, partial response or progressive disease was each patient's best response. The repertoire was sequenced with immunoSEQ multiplex PCR; TCRdb's copy has only in-frame clones and lacks some. The sample carries about 36,000 clones, around 70% recorded once.

This material consisted of peripheral blood mononuclear cells (PBMCs), taken before the second cycle of nivolumab. This receptor was taken from a human donor with classical Hodgkin lymphoma. The chain carries TRBV10-3 and TRBJ1-4; 7 bases agree with TRBD1. CDR3 nucleotide sequence: TGTGCCATCAGTGGGACAGGAGCTAATGAAAAACTGTTTTTT. Translating it yields CAISGTGANEKLFF.